This T cell receptor beta chain was sequenced for a study of blood T cell repertoires in COVID-19. Original data processing: Amplifying reference gene primers gave estimates of nucleated cell counts. The data were produced by immunoSEQ multiplex PCR, yet TCRdb's version contains in-frame clones alone and is incomplete. The V and J calls and clone size come from that table; D and trimming were worked out from the DNA. The sample carries approximately 190,000 clones, 82% recorded once. The clonotype was recovered from a woman aged 55 to 70 with COVID-19, enrolled during active disease. The sequenced sample was peripheral blood.

The CDR3 spells CASSPGRDQPQHF. The CDR3 bases are TGTGCCAGCTCACCAGGGAGGGATCAGCCCCAGCATTTT. This sequence joins TRBV18 and TRBJ1-5; D uncertain. The CDR3 has 13 amino acids. Germline CDR1 KGHSH, CDR2 LQKENI. Trimming stripped 2 bases from V and 5 bases from J, with 7 bases between.